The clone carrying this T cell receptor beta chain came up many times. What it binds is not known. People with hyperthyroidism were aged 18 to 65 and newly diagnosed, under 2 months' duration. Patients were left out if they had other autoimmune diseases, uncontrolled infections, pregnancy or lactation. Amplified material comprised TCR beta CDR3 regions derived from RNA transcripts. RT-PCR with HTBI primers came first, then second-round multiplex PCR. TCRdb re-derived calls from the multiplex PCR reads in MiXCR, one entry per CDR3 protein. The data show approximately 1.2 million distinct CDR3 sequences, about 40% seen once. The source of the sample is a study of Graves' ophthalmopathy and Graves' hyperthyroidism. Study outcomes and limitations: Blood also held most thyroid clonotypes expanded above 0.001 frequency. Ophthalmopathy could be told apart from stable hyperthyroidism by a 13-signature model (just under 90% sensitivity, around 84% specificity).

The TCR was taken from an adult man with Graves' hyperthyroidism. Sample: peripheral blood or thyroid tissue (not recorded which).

The CDR3 DNA is TGTGCCAGCAGCTTTTTTCACAGGACCCAGGGTCAGCCCCAGCATTTT. This encodes CASSFFHRTQGQPQHF. V gene TRBV7-2 combines with J gene TRBJ1-5, with D tentatively TRBD1 (5 bases). The CDR3 has 16 amino acids. Germline V gene data show CDR1 as SGHTA and CDR2 as FQGNSA. Trimming took 3 bases from V and 6 from J, leaving 18 bases between them. The full variable domain, its missing parts supplied by reference TRBV7-2 and TRBJ1-5, is GAGVSQSPSNKVTEKGKDVELRCDPISGHTALYWYRQSLGQGLEFLIYFQGNSAPDKSGLPSDRFSAERTGGSVSTLTIQRTQQEDSAVYLCASSFFHRTQGQPQHFGDGTRLSIL.